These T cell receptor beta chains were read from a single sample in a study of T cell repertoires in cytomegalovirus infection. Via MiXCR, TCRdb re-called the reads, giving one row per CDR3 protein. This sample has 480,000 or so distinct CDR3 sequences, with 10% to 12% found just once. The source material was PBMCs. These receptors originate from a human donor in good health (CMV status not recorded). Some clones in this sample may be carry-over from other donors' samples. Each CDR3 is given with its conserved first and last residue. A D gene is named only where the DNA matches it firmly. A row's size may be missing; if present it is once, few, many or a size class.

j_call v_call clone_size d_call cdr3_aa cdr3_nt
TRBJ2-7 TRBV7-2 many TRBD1 CASSSRTGGVSYEQYF TGTGCCAGCAGCTCAAGAACAGGGGGCGTCTCCTACGAGCAGTACTTC
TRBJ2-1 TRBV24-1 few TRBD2 CATSDFGLADRDEQFF TGTGCCACCAGTGACTTTGGACTAGCGGACAGAGATGAGCAGTTCTTC
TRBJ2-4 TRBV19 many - CASSRQAAKNIQYF TGTGCCAGTAGTCGACAGGCGGCCAAAAACATTCAGTACTTC
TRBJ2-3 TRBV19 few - CASGIRLEADTQYF TGTGCCAGTGGTATACGTTTGGAGGCAGATACGCAGTATTTT
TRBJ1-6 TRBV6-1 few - CASSESDLGSPLHF TGTGCCAGCAGTGAATCAGACTTGGGTTCACCCCTCCACTTT
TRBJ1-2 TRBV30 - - CAFSRELAHGYTF TGTGCCTTTTCCCGGGAGTTAGCTCATGGCTACACCTTC
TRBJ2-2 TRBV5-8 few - CASSFAGPLYTGELFF TGTGCCAGCAGCTTTGCCGGCCCCCTCTACACCGGGGAGCTGTTTTTT
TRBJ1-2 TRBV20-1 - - CSARGARGYTF TGCAGTGCTAGGGGAGCTCGAGGCTACACCTTC
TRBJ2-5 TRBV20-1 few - CSADVGVEETQYF TGCAGTGCTGATGTGGGAGTAGAAGAGACCCAGTACTTC
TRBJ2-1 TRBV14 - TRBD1 CASSQEAGTGRKQFF TGTGCCAGCAGCCAAGAGGCGGGGACAGGACGCAAGCAGTTCTTC
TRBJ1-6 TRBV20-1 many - CSARDSERRDSPLHF TGCAGTGCTAGAGATTCTGAGAGGAGGGACTCACCCCTCCACTTT
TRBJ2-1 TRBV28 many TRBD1 CASSSRGTAMLDEQFF TGTGCCAGCAGTTCCCGAGGGACAGCCATGTTGGATGAGCAGTTCTTC
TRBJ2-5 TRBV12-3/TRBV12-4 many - CASSVGRETQYF TGTGCCAGCAGTGTCGGGCGAGAGACCCAGTACTTC
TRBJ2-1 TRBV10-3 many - CAISESKGNNEQFF TGTGCCATCAGTGAGTCAAAAGGGAACAATGAGCAGTTCTTC
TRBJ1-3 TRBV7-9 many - CASSMTVNSGNTIYF TGTGCCAGCAGCATGACTGTCAACTCTGGAAACACCATATATTTT
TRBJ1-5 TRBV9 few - CASSVGAGNQPQHF TGTGCCAGCAGCGTAGGGGCAGGCAATCAGCCCCAGCATTTT
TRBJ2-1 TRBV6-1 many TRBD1 CASRLSGQDNEQFF TGTGCCAGCAGACTTTCGGGACAGGACAATGAGCAGTTCTTC
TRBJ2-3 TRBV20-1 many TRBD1 CSARAGQGLTDTQYF TGCAGTGCTAGAGCTGGACAGGGATTGACAGATACGCAGTATTTT
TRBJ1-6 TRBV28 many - CASSYDLKFNSPLHF TGTGCCAGCAGTTACGACCTAAAATTTAATTCACCCCTCCACTTT
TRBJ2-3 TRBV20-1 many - CSARDSSGRYTDTQYF TGCAGTGCTAGAGATTCGTCCGGGAGATACACAGATACGCAGTATTTT
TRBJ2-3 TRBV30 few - CAWSVSSSTDTQYF TGTGCCTGGAGTGTATCTTCTAGCACAGATACGCAGTATTTT
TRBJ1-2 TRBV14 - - CASSQDKRDTYNYGYTF TGTGCCAGCAGCCAAGATAAGAGGGACACCTATAACTATGGCTACACCTTC
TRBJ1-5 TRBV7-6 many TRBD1 CASSSGVGRGNQPQHF TGTGCCAGCAGCTCCGGCGTGGGCAGGGGGAATCAGCCCCAGCATTTT
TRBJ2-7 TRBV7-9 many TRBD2 CASSASGGGSYEQYF TGTGCCAGCAGCGCTAGCGGGGGGGGCTCCTACGAGCAGTACTTC
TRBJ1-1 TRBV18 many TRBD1 CASSPRPGQKNTEAFF TGTGCCAGCTCACCAAGACCGGGACAGAAGAACACTGAAGCTTTCTTT
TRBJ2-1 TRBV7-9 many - CASRGDLNEQFF TGTGCGAGCAGGGGGGACTTGAATGAGCAGTTCTTC
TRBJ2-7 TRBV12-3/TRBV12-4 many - CASSLSQGSYEQYF TGTGCCAGCAGTCTTTCCCAGGGATCCTACGAGCAGTACTTC
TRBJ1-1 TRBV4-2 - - CASSRVQGKDTEAFF TGTGCCAGCAGCCGGGTACAGGGAAAGGACACTGAAGCTTTCTTT
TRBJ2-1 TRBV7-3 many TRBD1 CASSLGTVMGDEQFF TGTGCCAGCAGCTTAGGGACAGTCATGGGCGATGAGCAGTTCTTC
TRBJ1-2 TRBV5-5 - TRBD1 CASSLWDKGAHGYTF TGTGCCAGCAGCTTGTGGGACAAGGGGGCGCATGGCTACACCTTC
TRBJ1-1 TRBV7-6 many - CASSLGFRGSLNTEAFF TGTGCCAGCAGCTTAGGTTTTCGGGGTTCATTGAACACTGAAGCTTTCTTT
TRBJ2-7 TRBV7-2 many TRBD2 CASSHGTSGRAYEQYF TGTGCCAGCAGCCACGGGACTAGCGGGAGGGCCTACGAGCAGTACTTC
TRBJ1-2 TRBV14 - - CASSRGTYGYTF TGTGCCAGCAGCCGAGGGACCTATGGCTACACCTTC
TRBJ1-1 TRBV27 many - CASSLSRGRNTEAFF TGTGCCAGCAGTTTATCGAGGGGAAGGAACACTGAAGCTTTCTTT
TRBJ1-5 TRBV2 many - CASSENRPNQPQHF TGTGCCAGCAGTGAAAACAGGCCGAATCAGCCCCAGCATTTT
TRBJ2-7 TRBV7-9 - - CASSLERQGNEQYF TGTGCCAGCAGCTTAGAGCGTCAGGGGAACGAGCAGTACTTC
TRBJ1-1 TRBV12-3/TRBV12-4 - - CASSSIGTGALNTEAFF TGTGCCAGCAGTTCAATCGGGACGGGGGCCCTGAACACTGAAGCTTTCTTT
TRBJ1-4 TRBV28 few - CASSSEWGGNEKLFF TGTGCCAGCAGTTCCGAATGGGGAGGTAATGAAAAACTGTTTTTT
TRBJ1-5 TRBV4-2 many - CASSQDSRGYSNQPQHF TGTGCCAGCAGCCAAGATTCCAGGGGTTATAGCAATCAGCCCCAGCATTTT
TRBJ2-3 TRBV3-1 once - CASSQGVGSTDTQYF TGTGCCAGCAGCCAAGGGGTGGGGAGCACAGATACGCAGTATTTT
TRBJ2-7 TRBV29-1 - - CSARGSPGDEQYF TGCAGCGCCCGCGGGTCTCCCGGGGACGAGCAGTACTTC
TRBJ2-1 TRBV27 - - CASSSPYGGLSYNEQFF TGTGCCAGCAGTTCACCCTACGGGGGCCTCTCCTACAATGAGCAGTTCTTC
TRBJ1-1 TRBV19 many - CASRKPGGKDTEAFF TGTGCCAGTAGGAAACCCGGGGGTAAGGACACTGAAGCTTTCTTT
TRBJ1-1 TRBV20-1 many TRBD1 CSAKGTGGATFF TGCAGTGCTAAAGGGACAGGGGGCGCGACTTTCTTT
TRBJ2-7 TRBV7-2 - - CASSSLWGEQYF TGTGCCAGCAGCTCACTGTGGGGCGAGCAGTACTTC
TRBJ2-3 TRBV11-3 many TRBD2 CASSFGAGGRADTQYF TGTGCCAGCAGCTTTGGAGCGGGGGGGCGAGCAGATACGCAGTATTTT
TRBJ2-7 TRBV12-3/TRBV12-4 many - CASSFGIFDEQYF TGTGCCAGCAGTTTCGGTATATTCGACGAGCAGTACTTC
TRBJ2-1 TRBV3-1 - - CASSHRGALYNEQFF TGTGCCAGCAGCCATCGGGGGGCACTCTACAATGAGCAGTTCTTC
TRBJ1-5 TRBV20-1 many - CSARVPEQPQHF TGCAGTGCTAGAGTACCCGAACAGCCCCAGCATTTT
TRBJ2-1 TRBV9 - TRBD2 CASSDPAAGGPNEQFF TGTGCCAGCAGCGACCCTGCGGCGGGGGGCCCCAATGAGCAGTTCTTC
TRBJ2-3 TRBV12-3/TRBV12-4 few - CASSLWGSASTDTQYF TGTGCCAGCAGTTTATGGGGGTCCGCTAGCACAGATACGCAGTATTTT
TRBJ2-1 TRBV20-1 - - CSARDPAAPYYNEQFF TGCAGTGCTAGAGACCCCGCCGCCCCCTACTACAATGAGCAGTTCTTC
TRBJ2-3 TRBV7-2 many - CASSVLADTQYF TGTGCCAGCAGCGTACTTGCGGACACGCAGTATTTT
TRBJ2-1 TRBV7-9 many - CASSPKPGGPYNEQFF TGTGCCAGCAGCCCCAAGCCAGGAGGGCCTTACAATGAGCAGTTCTTC